These 18 T cell receptor beta chains were all obtained from the same sample, sequenced in a study of shared clonotypes between healthy human individuals. Clones were sequenced by immunoSEQ multiplex PCR, and TCRdb holds only the in-frame ones, with some missing. The table lists about 380,000 clones, roughly 96% of them singletons. Sequenced: memory CD8+ T cells sorted from blood. Sample subset: CD45RO+ cells pooled with CCR7-negative TemRA cells. The receptors stem from a man aged 25 to 40 in good health.

The chain is built from TRBV9 and TRBJ2-2; TRBD2 matches at 10 bases. The CDR3 contains 16 residues. Germline values: CDR1 SGDLS, CDR2 YYNGEE. The V segment lost 0 bases and the J segment 4 bases; nucleotides outside the gene matches: 3. The CDR3 nucleotides are TGTGCCAGCAGCGTAGGTACTAGCGGGGCCACCGGGGAGCTGTTTTTT. Protein: CASSVGTSGATGELFF. The variable domain in full, completed from reference TRBV9 and TRBJ2-2, reads DSGVTQTPKHLITATGQRVTLRCSPRSGDLSVYWYQQSLDQGLQFLIQYYNGEERAKGNILERFSAQQFPDLHSELNLSSLELGDSALYFCASSVGTSGATGELFFGEGSRLTVL.

This chain uses TRBV19 with TRBJ2-2; D is undetermined. The CDR3 runs 14 residues. Looked up from germline, CDR1 is LNHDA and CDR2 is SQIVND (reference sequence). Trimming pared 1 base from V and 1 base from J, leaving 4 bases between. The CDR3 DNA reads TGTGCCAGTAGTATAGGTCTGAACACCGGGGAGCTGTTTTTT. Residues: CASSIGLNTGELFF.

The chain links TRBV2 to TRBJ2-2; D is unresolved. V was cut by 3 bases and J by 0 bases, with 8 bases left in between. The germline V gene has CDR1 SNHLY and CDR2 FYNNEI. The CDR3 has 15 amino acids. CDR3 residues: CASSDPGTNTGELFF. As DNA, the CDR3 is TGTGCCAGCAGTGATCCGGGTACGAACACCGGGGAGCTGTTTTTT.

The chain employs TRBV5-4 and TRBJ2-3; D not resolved. This CDR3 contains 15 residues. V lost 3 bases and J lost 1, with 12 bases in between. Germline CDR1 and CDR2: SGHNT and YYREEE (reference sequence). CDR3 sequence: CASSSSVGRTDTQYF. The CDR3 region has the DNA TGTGCCAGCAGCTCTTCGGTCGGCCGCACAGATACGCAGTATTTT.

The rearrangement joins TRBV6-5 to TRBJ1-2; 7 positions agree with TRBD1. J was trimmed by 2 bases and V by 7 bases; bases with no gene match: 4. CDR1 and CDR2 from the germline V gene are MNHEY and SVGAGI. This CDR3 region has 13 residues. The CDR3 is CASKGGQNYGYTF. As DNA, the CDR3 is TGTGCCAGCAAAGGGGGACAGAACTATGGCTACACCTTC.

The chain has TRBV11-2 and TRBJ1-1; D remains unclear. This CDR3 contains 12 residues. Germline V gene lookup returns CDR1 SGHAT and CDR2 FQNNGV. The germline V and J ends were trimmed by 5 bases and 4 bases, with 8 bases remaining between them. As DNA, the CDR3 is TGTGCCAGCAGCCCTCGTCGCACTGAAGCTTTCTTT. This translates into CASSPRRTEAFF.

CDR3 sequence: CATSRDWSGNTGELFF. For the CDR3, the DNA is TGTGCCACCAGCAGAGACTGGTCGGGAAACACCGGGGAGCTGTTTTTT. The rearrangement links TRBV15 to TRBJ2-2; tentative D call: TRBD2 (5 bases). V was clipped by 0 bases and J by 2 bases, with 10 bases between them. Germline assignment: CDR1 LNHNV and CDR2 YYDKDF (reference sequence). The CDR3 contains 16 residues.

This clone has more than one count but fewer than ten. The V gene is TRBV28, the J gene TRBJ2-7; 9 nucleotides line up with TRBD1. Per germline, CDR1 MDHEN and CDR2 SYDVKM. The CDR3 is 16 residues long. Trimming cost V 4 bases and J 6 bases; bases outside gene matches: 13. The CDR3 DNA sequence: TGTGCCAGCAGTTATGGACAGGGGCACAGGTGGGGCGAGCAGTACTTC. Amino acid sequence: CASSYGQGHRWGEQYF.

The chain joins TRBV28 to TRBJ1-5; TRBD1 matches at 8 bases. Germline V lookup: CDR1 MDHEN, CDR2 SYDVKM. V gave up 1 base and J gave up 3 bases; unmatched junction bases: 8. The CDR3 extends over 17 amino acids. The CDR3 loop is CASSLFRDRGPNQPQHF. The DNA for the CDR3 is TGTGCCAGCAGTTTATTTAGAGACAGGGGCCCCAATCAGCCCCAGCATTTT.

V is TRBV2 and J is TRBJ1-1; D call uncertain. Trimming removed 6 bases at V and 3 bases at J, with 11 bases between. Germline V CDR1 and CDR2: SNHLY, FYNNEI. The CDR3 totals 13 residues. The DNA of the CDR3 is TGTGCCAGCAGGGGCAGGCGTGACACTGAAGCTTTCTTT. As protein: CASRGRRDTEAFF.

The chain is built from TRBV4-1 and TRBJ2-3, with 9 bases lining up with TRBD1. The CDR3 contains 17 residues. CDR1 is MGHRA and CDR2 is YSYEKL in the germline V gene. After removal of 2 bases from V and 0 bases from J, the junction contained 6 bases not matched to a gene. CDR3 residues: CASSQYGGQGSTDTQYF. The CDR3 coding sequence is TGCGCCAGCAGCCAATATGGGGGACAGGGAAGCACAGATACGCAGTATTTT.

The chain carries TRBV29-1 and TRBJ2-7, with 12 bases matching TRBD2. There are 13 residues in the CDR3. From germline, CDR1 is SQVTM and CDR2 ANQGSEA. After removal of 7 bases from V and 4 bases from J, the junction contained 5 bases not matched to a gene. The CDR3 DNA is TGCAGCGCTGGACTAGCGGGAAGGTACGAGCAGTACTTC. Translating gives CSAGLAGRYEQYF.

This clone was picked up one time. The J gene is TRBJ1-1, the V gene TRBV5-4; D unclear. Germline values: CDR1 SGHNT, CDR2 YYREEE (reference sequence). The germline V and J ends were trimmed by 0 bases and 2 bases, with 11 bases remaining between them. The CDR3 runs to 15 residues. CDR3 loop: CASSLGVVKNTEAFF. DNA of the CDR3: TGTGCCAGCAGCTTGGGGGTGGTAAAAAACACTGAAGCTTTCTTT.

The chain joins TRBV4-1 to TRBJ2-4; D may be TRBD1 (6 bases). CDR3 length: 13 residues. Trimming shortened V by 4 bases and J by 3 bases, and 7 bases separated the two germline ends. CDR1 MGHRA and CDR2 YSYEKL come from the germline V gene. The CDR3 loop is CASSPGHKNIQYF. The CDR3 DNA follows: TGCGCCAGCAGCCCGGGACACAAAAACATTCAGTACTTC.

The chain recombines TRBV20-1 with TRBJ1-6; D is uncertain. The CDR3 is 11 residues long. Germline CDR1 and CDR2: DFQATT and SNEGSKA (reference sequence). Trimming left V 6 bases short and J 5 bases short, with 5 bases between. The CDR3 reads CSAQNNSPLHF. CDR3 DNA sequence: TGCAGTGCCCAAAATAATTCACCCCTCCACTTT.

A word on this clone: This sample also contains other DNA sequences that code for the same CDR3. V usage is TRBV30 and J usage is TRBJ1-1; no firm D call. This CDR3 is built from 12 residues. CDR1 is GTSNPN, CDR2 SVGIG, per germline (reference sequence). Between the trimmed V and J ends, which lost 1 base and 3 bases, there was a span of 6 bases. The CDR3 reads CAWSGGYTEAFF. The CDR3 DNA is TGTGCCTGGAGTGGCGGGTACACTGAAGCTTTCTTT.

This clone was counted a single time. The V and J genes are TRBV7-9 and TRBJ2-7, with D perhaps TRBD2 (6 bases). Trimming left V 4 bases short and J 3 bases short, with 13 bases between. Looked up from germline, CDR1 is SEHNR and CDR2 is FQNEAQ (reference sequence). The CDR3 is made up of 14 amino acids. CDR3 coding DNA: TGTGCCAGCAGCTCCCCTACTAGCTACTACGAGCAGTACTTC. It specifies CASSSPTSYYEQYF.

The rearrangement joins TRBV28 to TRBJ1-5; 8 bases line up with TRBD1. Germline V gives CDR1 MDHEN, CDR2 SYDVKM. This CDR3 contains 15 residues. Trimming cost V 4 bases and J 5 bases; bases outside gene matches: 7. CDR3 protein: CASSSPGTGYQPQHF. In DNA, the CDR3 is TGTGCCAGCAGTTCTCCCGGGACAGGCTATCAGCCCCAGCATTTT.